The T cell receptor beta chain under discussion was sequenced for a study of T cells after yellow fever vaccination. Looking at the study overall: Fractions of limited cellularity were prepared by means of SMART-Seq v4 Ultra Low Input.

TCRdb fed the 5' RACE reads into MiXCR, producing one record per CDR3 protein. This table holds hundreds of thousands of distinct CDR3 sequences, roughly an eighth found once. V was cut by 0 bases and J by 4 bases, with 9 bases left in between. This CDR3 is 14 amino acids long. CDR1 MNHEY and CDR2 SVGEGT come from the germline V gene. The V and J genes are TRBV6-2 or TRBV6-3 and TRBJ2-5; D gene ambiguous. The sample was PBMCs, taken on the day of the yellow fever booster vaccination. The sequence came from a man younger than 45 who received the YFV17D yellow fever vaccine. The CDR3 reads CASSYSGSRETQYF. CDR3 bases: TGTGCCAGCAGTTACTCCGGCTCGCGAGAGACCCAGTACTTC.